This record concerns one TCR beta chain sequence. The source of the sample is a study of T-cell memory formation after mild COVID-19. V shed 4 bases and J shed 9 bases, with 13 bases lying between them. This CDR3 has 13 residues. Germline V gene lookup returns CDR1 MNHEY and CDR2 SVGEGT. With constant-segment primers, 5'RACE yielded cDNA libraries of TCR alpha and TCR beta that carried sample barcodes and UMIs. TCRdb re-called the 5' RACE reads with MiXCR, one entry per CDR3 protein. Of under 400,000 distinct CDR3 sequences listed, around 21% were seen once; the top ten hold 12%. This chain uses TRBV6-2 or TRBV6-3 with TRBJ1-5, with D uncertain. The sequence derives from an adult woman who had mild COVID-19 (a few samples of this study predate the infection). Cell type and time point are not known. The sample taken for sequencing was PBMCs or a T cell subset sorted from them (not recorded which). The DNA for the CDR3 is TGTGCCAGCAGTTCCCAGGCGCGATTGCCCCAGCATTTT. This codes for CASSSQARLPQHF.